Sequencing of this T cell receptor (beta chain) was carried out in a study of T cells after yellow fever vaccination. At the level of the study: The fractions with low cell numbers were processed using SMART-Seq v4 Ultra Low Input. Study-level points and caveats: Weaker, the secondary response peaked sooner, at day 5 versus 15. The booster saw the reappearance of most primary-vaccination clones (nearly 98% CD4, 70% to 90% CD8).

UMIs and a universal primer site were added when TCR cDNA was made by 5'RACE template switching. TCRdb ran MiXCR on the 5' RACE reads and lists one entry per CDR3 protein. The sample consists of 250,000 to 300,000 distinct CDR3 sequences, approximately 12% of them appearing once. This clonotype was detected only a few times. No antigen is known for it. The CDR3 length is 15 residues. Trimming pared 1 base from V and 6 bases from J, leaving 12 bases between. From germline, CDR1 is SGHTA and CDR2 FQGNSA. This chain links TRBV7-2 with TRBJ1-4; no definite D call. Sequencing was performed on CD4+ T cells sorted from PBMCs, taken 45 days after the yellow fever booster vaccination. The receptor comes from a man between 25 and 39 years old who received the YFV17D yellow fever vaccine. In DNA form, the CDR3 reads TGTGCCAGCAGCTTAGGGAGGACTCGGGATGAAAAACTGTTTTTT. This translates into CASSLGRTRDEKLFF.